Below, 27 T cell receptor beta chains from the same sample are listed, as sequenced in a study of tumor-infiltrating lymphocytes in primary liver carcinoma. TCR beta cDNA was prepared out of roughly 520 ng total RNA by means of a constant-region primer. Construction of TCR beta libraries relied on three successive nested multiplex PCR rounds employing slightly modified ARM-PCR. The first two PCR rounds, nine to ten cycles each, used TRBV1-TRBV30 forward primers and a C-beta reverse primer. TCRdb itself ran the multiplex PCR reads through MiXCR, one entry per CDR3 protein. The data show about 310,000 distinct CDR3 sequences, around three fifths seen once. Alongside blood RNA obtained from unsorted whole blood, germline DNA was also extracted. The specimen sequenced was peripheral blood. Every receptor here comes from a man aged 40-50 years with primary liver carcinoma and hepatitis B virus infection.

Note on this clonotype: One end of the junction is discordant with germline, which a read error may explain. The chain has TRBV10-3 and TRBJ2-7; TRBD2 agrees at 14 bases. This CDR3 spans 20 amino acids. Looked up from germline, CDR1 is ENHRY and CDR2 is SYGVKD. This CDR3 is CAISDRGGRGLAGGSYKQYF. The CDR3 nucleotides are TGTGCCATCAGTGATCGGGGCGGACGAGGACTAGCGGGAGGATCCTACAAGCAGTACTTC.

Comment on this clonotype: A much larger clone sits a single nucleotide away, making a read error possible. Since no conserved phenylalanine or tryptophan closes the CDR3, a read error is the likely cause. This chain connects TRBV6-2 or TRBV6-3 to TRBJ2-7; TRBD1 aligns across 8 bases. The V gene's germline CDR1 is MNHEY and CDR2 SVGEGT. The CDR3 contains 15 residues. The V gene end was trimmed by 5 bases and the J gene end by 1 base; junction bases not matched to a gene: 7. CDR3 amino acids: CASSQGTGTSYEQYL. DNA for the CDR3: TGTGCCAGCAGTCAAGGGACAGGTACGTCCTACGAGCAGTACTTG.

The CDR3: CSVEELLRVGTYEQYF. The CDR3 DNA is TGCAGCGTTGAAGAGTTGCTGCGGGTGGGGACCTACGAGCAGTACTTC. The chain links TRBV29-1 to TRBJ2-7; a possible D gene is TRBD2 (5 bases). The ends were cut back, 0 bases at V and 2 bases at J, with 17 bases in the middle. The CDR3 totals 16 residues. CDR1 is SQVTM, CDR2 ANQGSEA, per germline.

The chain is built from TRBV29-1 and TRBJ1-6, with D perhaps matching TRBD1 (5 bases). The CDR3 totals 13 residues. Germline V CDR1 and CDR2: SQVTM, ANQGSEA. The V end lost 5 bases, the J end lost 7 bases, and 12 bases lay between the germline ends. For the CDR3, the DNA is TGCAGCGTTCTGACAGCAACAAATTCACCCCTCCACTTT. This sequence encodes CSVLTATNSPLHF.

A note on this clonotype: This may arise from a read error, as a much more abundant clone is one base away. The gene calls are TRBV6-5 and TRBJ2-7; D is possibly TRBD1 or TRBD2 (5 bases each). The V and J ends lost 8 bases and 7 bases respectively, with 15 bases between them. The CDR3 is 12 amino acids. CDR1 MNHEY and CDR2 SVGAGI come from the germline V gene. CDR3 DNA: TGTGCCAGCTTGGGACCGGTGACGGAGCAGTACTTC. The encoded protein is CASLGPVTEQYF.

This clonotype was detected ten times or more. The chain combines TRBV12-3 or TRBV12-4 with TRBJ2-1; 12 positions match TRBD2. This CDR3 is built from 16 residues. J was trimmed by 7 bases and V by 3 bases; bases with no gene match: 7. CDR3 coding DNA: TGTGCCAGCAGTTTGGCTAGCGGGAGGGCCATAAATGAGCAGTTCTTC. It translates to CASSLASGRAINEQFF.

This clonotype came up a few times. The chain carries TRBV29-1 and TRBJ1-5, with 8 bases lining up with TRBD1. Germline-derived CDR1 and CDR2 are SQVTM and ANQGSEA. V shed 8 bases, J shed 6 bases, and the junction held 9 bases outside the gene matches. The CDR3 contains 13 residues. CDR3 DNA sequence: TGCAGCCCCAGGGGGCGCCGCGGTCAGCCCCAGCATTTT. Its translation: CSPRGRRGQPQHF.

Concerning this clonotype itself: Because it lacks the conserved phenylalanine or tryptophan at the end, this CDR3 is likely a read error. The chain carries TRBV7-9 and TRBJ2-3, with D possibly matching TRBD2 (5 bases). This CDR3 comprises 15 residues. Germline V gene sequence: CDR1 SEHNR, CDR2 FQNEAQ (reference sequence). V was trimmed by 7 bases and J by 0 bases, leaving 14 bases between them. This CDR3 reads CASTLASPSTDTQYL. CDR3 bases: TGTGCCAGCACCCTAGCCTCCCCTAGCACAGATACGCAGTATCTT.

A note on this clonotype: A read error may account for a junction end that differs from germline. This chain uses TRBV4-3 with TRBJ2-1, with 14 bases fitting TRBD2. Germline V gene data show CDR1 as LGHNA and CDR2 as YSLEER. The CDR3 is 17 amino acids. CDR3 in amino acids: CASSQERTSGGYKEQFF. The CDR3 bases are TGCGCCAGCAGCCAAGAAAGGACTAGCGGGGGGTACAAAGAGCAGTTCTTC.

V usage is TRBV5-1 and J usage is TRBJ2-5; 8 nucleotides match TRBD2. CDR1 SGHRS and CDR2 YFSETQ come from the germline V gene. CDR3 length: 15 residues. J was trimmed by 1 base and V by 4 bases; bases with no gene match: 6. In nucleotides, the CDR3 is TGCGCCAGCAGCCCCGGGACTAGGGGCCAAGAGACCCAGTACTTC. It specifies CASSPGTRGQETQYF.

The J gene is TRBJ2-3, the V gene TRBV5-1, with 7 bases fitting TRBD1. Trimming took 4 bases from V and 6 from J; bases not matched to a gene: 5. This CDR3 region has 13 residues. Germline V gene lookup returns CDR1 SGHRS and CDR2 YFSETQ. CDR3 nucleotide sequence: TGCGCCAGCAGCGAGGGGGCTTTGGATACGCAGTATTTT. Translating it yields CASSEGALDTQYF.

This clonotype was picked up many times. The CDR3 DNA reads as TGTGCCAGCAGCCCACCCGCGGGACCTTCCTACGAGCAGTACTTC. Its protein product is CASSPPAGPSYEQYF. The V gene is TRBV12-3 or TRBV12-4, the J gene TRBJ2-7, with D possibly matching TRBD2 (6 bases). The CDR3 covers 15 residues. The V end lost 6 bases, the J end lost 1 base, and 16 bases lay between the germline ends.

About this clonotype itself: A single base separates this from a much larger clone, so it may be a read error. The chain joins TRBV4-3 to TRBJ2-7, with 9 nucleotides matching TRBD1. V shed 5 bases and J 9 bases; nucleotides not matched to a gene: 11. Germline V CDR1 and CDR2: LGHNA, YSLEER. The CDR3 covers 14 residues. CDR3 residues: CASSGRDRVGGQYF. As DNA, the CDR3 is TGCGCCAGCAGCGGCCGGGACAGGGTCGGCGGGCAGTACTTC.

Comments on this clonotype: This may arise from a read error, as a much more abundant clone is one base away. The CDR3 sequence is CVSSLRGSYEQYF. The DNA of the CDR3 is TGTGTCAGCAGTTTAAGGGGGTCCTACGAGCAGTACTTC. The genes are TRBV12-3 or TRBV12-4 and TRBJ2-7; a possible D gene is TRBD1 (6 bases). The CDR3 has 13 residues.

Points on this clonotype: This could be a read error, since a much larger clone is one nucleotide away. The genes are TRBV4-3 and TRBJ1-1, with TRBD1 as a possible D gene (6 bases). Germline CDR1 LGHNA, CDR2 YSLEER. This CDR3 comprises 15 residues. In nucleotides, the CDR3 is TGCGCCAGCAGCCAAGATAGGGGGACGAACACTGGAGCTTTCTTT. This codes for CASSQDRGTNTGAFF.

The chain recombines TRBV30 with TRBJ1-2; D perhaps matches TRBD1 (5 bases). This CDR3 contains 13 residues. The germline CDR1 and CDR2 sequences are GTSNPN and SVGIG (reference sequence). V shed 1 base and J shed 2 bases, with 8 bases lying between them. CDR3 sequence (DNA): TGTGCCTGGAGTGCGGACACGAACTATGGCTACACCTTC. This codes for CAWSADTNYGYTF.

About this clonotype: A read error may be the cause here, since a much bigger clone is one base away. The V and J genes are TRBV29-1 and TRBJ2-1, with TRBD2 identical over 7 bases. Unmatched junction bases numbered 6, after V lost 3 bases and J lost 4 bases. The CDR3 is 14 amino acids. Germline values: CDR1 SQVTM, CDR2 ANQGSEA. The CDR3: CSVDKSGAYNEQFF. The CDR3 region has the DNA TGCAGCGTTGATAAGAGCGGGGCTTACAATGAGCAGTTCTTC.

V is TRBV28 and J is TRBJ2-2; 11 nucleotides match TRBD1. The germline CDR1 and CDR2 sequences are MDHEN and SYDVKM. The CDR3 extends over 16 amino acids. Trimming at V came to 4 bases and at J to 6 bases, leaving 7 bases not matched to a gene. In DNA form, the CDR3 reads TGTGCCAGCAGTTCCCTCGGGACAGGGGGGGCCGGGGAGCTGTTTTTT. The encoded protein is CASSSLGTGGAGELFF.

As regards this clonotype: The junction does not match germline at one end; this may be a read error. The genes are TRBV11-3 and TRBJ2-1, with 9 bases matching TRBD1. There are 15 residues in the CDR3. Germline V gene lookup returns CDR1 SGHNT and CDR2 YENEEA. CDR3 in DNA: TGTGCCAGCAGCCCAGGGGGGACAGGGATGGATGAGCAATTCTTC. The encoded protein is CASSPGGTGMDEQFF.

This rearrangement joins TRBV5-6 to TRBJ2-7; D might be TRBD1 (6 bases). The CDR3 length is 14 residues. Looked up from germline, CDR1 is SGHDT and CDR2 is YYEEEE. V was pared by 0 bases and J by 7 bases, with 14 bases between. The CDR3 DNA follows: TGTGCCAGCAGCTTGGGTGAGGGGGTAGGAGAGCAGTACTTC. As protein: CASSLGEGVGEQYF.

Comment on this clonotype: A much more abundant neighbour one base away suggests this may be a read error. The chain uses TRBV6-5 and TRBJ2-7, with D possibly matching TRBD2 (5 bases). This CDR3 comprises 14 residues. The germline V gene encodes CDR1 MNHEY and CDR2 SVGAGI. V lost 6 bases and J 6 bases, leaving 18 bases between the germline ends. Here the CDR3 reads CASSHTIGSAEQYF. CDR3 DNA sequence: TGTGCCAGCAGCCATACGATCGGTAGCGCCGAGCAGTACTTC.

The chain carries TRBV23-1 and TRBJ1-1; possibly TRBD1 for D (6 bases). TRBV23-1 counts as an open reading frame of uncertain function. V dropped 4 bases and J dropped 10 bases, with 25 bases sitting between them. CDR3 length: 16 residues. This CDR3 reads CASSRGLQGLVLGAFF. CDR3 DNA: TGCGCCAGCAGTCGAGGACTCCAGGGGTTGGTTTTGGGAGCTTTCTTT.

A word on this clonotype: Its ends do not fully match the called genes, so a read error is possible. V is TRBV11-2 and J is TRBJ2-1; D is uncertain. This CDR3 region has 15 residues. Germline V gene data show CDR1 as SGHAT and CDR2 as FQNNGV. The CDR3 loop reads CASSLAGSSCNEQIF. DNA for the CDR3: TGTGCCAGCAGCTTAGCAGGTAGTTCCTGCAATGAGCAGATCTTC.

About this clonotype itself: At one end the junction does not follow the germline gene, possibly because of a read error. This chain links TRBV6-1 with TRBJ1-5; TRBD1 matches at 9 bases. Germline assignment: CDR1 MNHNS and CDR2 SASEGT. CDR3 length: 14 residues. The CDR3 DNA follows: TGTACCAGCAGGGACAGGGCGAGCAATCAGCCCCAACATTTT. Residues: CTSRDRASNQPQHF.

Worth noting for this clonotype: This may be a read error: a much more frequent sequence differs by one nucleotide. The chain joins TRBV6-5 to TRBJ2-7, with D possibly TRBD1 on 5 matching bases. Trimming cost V 2 bases and J 7 bases, with 12 bases left between them. CDR1 MNHEY and CDR2 SVGAGI come from the germline V gene. CDR3 length equals 13 residues. The CDR3 region has the DNA TGTGCCAGCAGTTACGAACAGTACAGGGAGCAGTACTTC. Translation gives CASSYEQYREQYF.

This clonotype showed up many times. The chain carries TRBV4-3 and TRBJ2-2; D uncertain. V was trimmed by 0 bases and J by 5 bases, leaving 10 bases between them. This CDR3 contains 15 residues. Germline-derived CDR1 and CDR2 are LGHNA and YSLEER. The DNA of the CDR3 is TGCGCCAGCAGCCAAGATTTCGGAGAAACCGGGGAGCTGTTTTTT. This gives the protein CASSQDFGETGELFF.

In the case of this clonotype: A single base separates this from a much larger clone, so it may be a read error. This sequence joins TRBV13 and TRBJ2-7; maybe TRBD2 (7 bases). The germline V gene has CDR1 PRHDT and CDR2 FYEKMQ (reference sequence). V lost 5 bases to trimming and J lost 4 bases, with 21 bases between them. The CDR3 loop spans 16 amino acids. This CDR3 is CASSRGAGTTWYEQYF. The CDR3, as DNA: TGTGCCAGCAGCCGGGGGGCCGGGACTACGTGGTACGAGCAGTACTTC.